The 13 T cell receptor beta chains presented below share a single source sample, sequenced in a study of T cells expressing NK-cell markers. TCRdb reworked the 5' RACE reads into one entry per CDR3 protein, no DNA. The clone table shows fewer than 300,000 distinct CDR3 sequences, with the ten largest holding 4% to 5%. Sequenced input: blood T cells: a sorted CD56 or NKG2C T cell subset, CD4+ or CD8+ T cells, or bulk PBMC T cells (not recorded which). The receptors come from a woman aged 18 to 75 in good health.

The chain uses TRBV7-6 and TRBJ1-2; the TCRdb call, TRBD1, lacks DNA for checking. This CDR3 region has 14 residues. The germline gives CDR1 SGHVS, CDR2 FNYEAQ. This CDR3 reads CASSSGQAYYGYTF.

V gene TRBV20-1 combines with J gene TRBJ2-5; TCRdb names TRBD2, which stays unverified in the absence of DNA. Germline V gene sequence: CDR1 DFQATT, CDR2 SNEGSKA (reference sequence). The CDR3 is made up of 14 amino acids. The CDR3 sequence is CSARGTSGGETQYF.

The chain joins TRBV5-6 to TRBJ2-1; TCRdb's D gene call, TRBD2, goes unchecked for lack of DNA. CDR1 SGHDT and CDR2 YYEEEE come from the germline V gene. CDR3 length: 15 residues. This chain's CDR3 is CASSLRTTGYNEQFF.

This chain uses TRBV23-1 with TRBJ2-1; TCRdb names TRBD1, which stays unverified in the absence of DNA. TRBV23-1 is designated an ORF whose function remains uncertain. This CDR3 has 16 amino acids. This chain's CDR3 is CASAPTGTGRWNEQFF.

The CDR3 sequence: CAISGLGAVGTQYF. V is TRBV10-3 and J is TRBJ2-3; TCRdb gives TRBD1 as the D gene, but with no DNA this cannot be confirmed. The CDR3 is made up of 14 amino acids. Germline lookup yields CDR1 ENHRY and CDR2 SYGVKD.

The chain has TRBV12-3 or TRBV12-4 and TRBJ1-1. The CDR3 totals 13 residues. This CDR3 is CASRLSGEREAFF.

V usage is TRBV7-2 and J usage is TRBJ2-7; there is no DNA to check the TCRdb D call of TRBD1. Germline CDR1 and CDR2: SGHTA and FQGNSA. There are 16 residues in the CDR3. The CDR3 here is CASSKGQGRGPYEQYF.

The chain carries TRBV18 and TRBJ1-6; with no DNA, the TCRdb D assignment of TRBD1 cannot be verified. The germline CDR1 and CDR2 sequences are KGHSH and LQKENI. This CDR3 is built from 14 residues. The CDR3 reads CASSRDRDGSPLHF.

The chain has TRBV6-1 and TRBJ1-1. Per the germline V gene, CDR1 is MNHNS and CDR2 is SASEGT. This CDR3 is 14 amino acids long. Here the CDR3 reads CASTAIGVNTEAFF.

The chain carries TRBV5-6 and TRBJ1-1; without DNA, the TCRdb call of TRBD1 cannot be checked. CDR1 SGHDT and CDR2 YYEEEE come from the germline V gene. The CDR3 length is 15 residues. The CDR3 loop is CASSPEGRVNTEAFF. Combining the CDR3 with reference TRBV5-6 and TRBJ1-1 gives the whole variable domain DAGVTQSPTHLIKTRGQQVTLRCSPKSGHDTVSWYQQALGQGPQFIFQYYEEEERQRGNFPDRFSGHQFPNYSSELNVNALLLGDSALYLCASSPEGRVNTEAFFGQGTRLTVV.

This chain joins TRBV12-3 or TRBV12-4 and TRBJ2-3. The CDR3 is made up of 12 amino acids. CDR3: CASSRVTDTQYF.

Here the CDR3 reads CASSVNSGGAIGELFF. The rearrangement links TRBV7-3 to TRBJ2-2; the TRBD2 assignment by TCRdb is unverifiable without DNA. The CDR3 contains 16 residues. Germline V lookup: CDR1 SGHTA, CDR2 FQGTGA. Full variable domain (missing parts from reference TRBV7-3 and TRBJ2-2): GAGVSQTPSNKVTEKGKYVELRCDPISGHTALYWYRQSLGQGPEFLIYFQGTGAADDSGLPNDRFFAVRPEGSVSTLKIQRTERGDSAVYLCASSVNSGGAIGELFFGEGSRLTVL.

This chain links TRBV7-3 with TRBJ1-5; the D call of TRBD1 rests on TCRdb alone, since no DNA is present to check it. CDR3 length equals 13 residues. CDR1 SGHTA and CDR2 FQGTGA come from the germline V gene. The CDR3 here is CASSQTRGQPQHF.